These 15 T cell receptor beta chains originate from one sample sequenced in a study of control samples from healthy donors and cancer patients. Libraries were prepared by immunoSEQ multiplex PCR; TCRdb keeps only in-frame clonotypes and omits some of them. The table has 84,000 or so clones, around 84% seen once. The source material was PBMCs. These TCRs come from a man in his 60s with head and neck cancer.

This sequence joins TRBV27 and TRBJ1-1; maybe TRBD1 (5 bases). This CDR3 is 15 amino acids long. The germline gives CDR1 MNHEY, CDR2 SMNVEV (reference sequence). Trimming shortened V by 0 bases and J by 4 bases, and 12 bases separated the two germline ends. The CDR3 bases are TGTGCCAGCAGTTTATCAGGGACTGCGGGCACTGAAGCTTTCTTT. It yields the protein CASSLSGTAGTEAFF.

The CDR3 sequence is CASSPAETQYF. The CDR3 bases are TGTGCCAGCAGCCCCGCAGAGACCCAGTACTTC. The J gene is TRBJ2-5, the V gene TRBV7-8; the D is unclear. The length of the CDR3 is 11 residues. Looked up from germline, CDR1 is SGHVS and CDR2 is FQNEAQ. With 5 bases removed from V and 4 bases from J, the gap between germline ends came to 5 bases.

The rearrangement uses TRBV27 and TRBJ1-4, with 7 bases matching TRBD1. CDR3 length equals 12 residues. With 6 bases clipped from V and 7 bases from J, the junction kept 2 bases outside the gene matches. CDR1 and CDR2 (germline): MNHEY, SMNVEV (reference sequence). The CDR3 DNA reads TGTGCCAGCAGACAGGGGACTGAAAAACTGTTTTTT. The encoded protein is CASRQGTEKLFF.

For this clone: At the DNA level, this CDR3 is encoded by other sequences in the same sample as well. The rearrangement links TRBV20-1 to TRBJ2-7; D gene uncertain. CDR3 length: 11 residues. Germline V gene data show CDR1 as DFQATT and CDR2 as SNEGSKA (reference sequence). With 0 bases removed from V and 3 bases from J, the gap between germline ends came to 3 bases. CDR3 coding DNA: TGCAGTGCTAGAGATAACTACGAGCAGTACTTC. Its protein is CSARDNYEQYF.

The chain employs TRBV9 and TRBJ2-3; 13 bases agree with TRBD2. Germline V gene data show CDR1 as SGDLS and CDR2 as YYNGEE. CDR3 length equals 19 residues. Trimming took 4 bases from V and 0 from J; bases not matched to a gene: 11. CDR3 loop: CASSLDPTSGRLSTDTQYF. The CDR3 nucleotides read TGTGCCAGCAGCCTAGACCCGACTAGCGGGAGGCTTAGCACAGATACGCAGTATTTT.

The chain links TRBV7-2 to TRBJ1-1, with 8 positions matching TRBD1. CDR1 SGHTA and CDR2 FQGNSA come from the germline V gene. Trimming at V came to 3 bases and at J to 5 bases, leaving 5 bases not matched to a gene. This CDR3 comprises 14 residues. The chain's CDR3 is CASSFQGAWTEAFF. CDR3 nucleotides: TGTGCCAGCAGCTTTCAGGGGGCGTGGACTGAAGCTTTCTTT.

This clone was seen only once. V gene TRBV6-6 combines with J gene TRBJ1-1; the match to TRBD1 covers 10 bases. In germline, CDR1 is MNHNY, CDR2 SVGAGI (reference sequence). The CDR3 runs to 15 residues. V lost 8 bases to trimming and J lost 3 bases; unmatched junction nucleotides: 9. CDR3 residues: CASLTGQGSDTEAFF. The CDR3 DNA reads as TGTGCCAGCCTAACGGGACAGGGGTCTGACACTGAAGCTTTCTTT.

The chain employs TRBV28 and TRBJ2-3; possibly TRBD2 for D (6 bases). Trimming shortened V by 8 bases and J by 1 base, and 10 bases separated the two germline ends. The CDR3 is made up of 13 amino acids. Germline lookup yields CDR1 MDHEN and CDR2 SYDVKM. The CDR3 DNA sequence: TGTGCCAGCGTTGCTAGCGGCACAGATACGCAGTATTTT. Translating gives CASVASGTDTQYF.

A note on this clone: Additional DNA sequences in this sample encode the identical CDR3. The CDR3 DNA is TGCAGCGTTGATGAAGGAGTTGACTATGGCTACACCTTC. It translates to CSVDEGVDYGYTF. The chain links TRBV29-1 to TRBJ1-2; D is ambiguous. The V gene's germline CDR1 is SQVTM and CDR2 ANQGSEA. Trimming took 3 bases from V and 3 from J, leaving 11 bases between them. The CDR3 has 13 amino acids.

The genes are TRBV19 and TRBJ2-3; D possibly corresponds to TRBD2 (5 bases). CDR1 is LNHDA and CDR2 is SQIVND in the germline V gene (reference sequence). The CDR3 contains 16 residues. Trimming shortened V by 4 bases and J by 2 bases, and 16 bases separated the two germline ends. The CDR3 reads CASSRRYGENTDTQYF. CDR3 nucleotide sequence: TGTGCCAGTAGTAGGAGATATGGGGAGAACACAGATACGCAGTATTTT.

Here the CDR3 DNA reads TGTGCCAGCAGCCAAGATAGGGCGAATACGCAGTATTTT. Protein sequence: CASSQDRANTQYF. The chain employs TRBV14 and TRBJ2-3, with D uncertain. Germline assignment: CDR1 SGHDN and CDR2 FVKESK. The ends were cut back, 0 bases at V and 7 bases at J, with 8 bases in the middle. CDR3 length: 13 residues.

The rearrangement links TRBV10-3 to TRBJ1-1, with TRBD1 matching 7 bases. V was clipped by 3 bases and J by 13 bases; unmatched bases: 8. This CDR3 has 12 amino acids. Germline-derived CDR1 and CDR2 are ENHRY and SYGVKD. The CDR3: CAISDAGTVSFF. CDR3 nucleotides: TGTGCCATCAGTGACGCCGGGACAGTGAGTTTCTTT.

This chain links TRBV12-3 or TRBV12-4 with TRBJ2-5, with no clear D. CDR3 size: 13 residues. V was trimmed by 1 base and J by 4 bases, leaving 7 bases between them. The CDR3 sequence: CASSLGSRETQYF. CDR3 in DNA: TGTGCCAGCAGTTTAGGCTCTCGAGAGACCCAGTACTTC.

The chain carries TRBV5-4 and TRBJ1-1, with D maybe TRBD1 (5 bases). Germline lookup yields CDR1 SGHNT and CDR2 YYREEE (reference sequence). This CDR3 comprises 15 residues. V lost 7 bases, J lost 5 bases, and 21 bases lay in between. The CDR3 here is CASAPGGRGGTEAFF. The CDR3 DNA reads as TGTGCCAGCGCCCCCGGAGGGCGGGGGGGTACTGAAGCTTTCTTT.

V is TRBV28 and J is TRBJ2-6, with D uncertain. This CDR3 contains 15 residues. CDR1 and CDR2 from the germline V gene are MDHEN and SYDVKM. Trimming took 1 base from V and 0 from J, leaving 4 bases between them. The CDR3 is CASSLLVSGANVLTF. For the CDR3, the DNA is TGTGCCAGCAGTTTATTAGTCTCTGGGGCCAACGTCCTGACTTTC.